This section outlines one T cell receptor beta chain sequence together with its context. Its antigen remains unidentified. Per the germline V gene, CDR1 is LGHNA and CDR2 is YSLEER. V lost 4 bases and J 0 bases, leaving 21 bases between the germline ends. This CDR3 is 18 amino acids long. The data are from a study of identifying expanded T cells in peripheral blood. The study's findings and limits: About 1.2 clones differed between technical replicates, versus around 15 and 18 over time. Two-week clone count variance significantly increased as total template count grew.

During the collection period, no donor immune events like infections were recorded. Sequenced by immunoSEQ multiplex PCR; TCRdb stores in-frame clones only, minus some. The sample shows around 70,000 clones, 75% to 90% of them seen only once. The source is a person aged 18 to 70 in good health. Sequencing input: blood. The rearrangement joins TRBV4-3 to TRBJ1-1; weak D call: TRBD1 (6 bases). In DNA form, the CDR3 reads TGCGCCAGCAGCCCCTCCTGGACAGCTTCTTCCATGAACACTGAAGCTTTCTTT. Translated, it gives CASSPSWTASSMNTEAFF.